This T cell receptor (beta chain) was profiled in a study of cytomegalovirus exposure and HLA in healthy donors. The germline CDR1 and CDR2 sequences are GTSNPN and SVGIG (reference sequence). This CDR3 spans 12 amino acids. With V trimmed by 3 bases and J by 6 bases, 2 bases remained unmatched. PCR employed 60 Vbeta and 13 Jbeta primers. Sequencing was performed with immunoSEQ multiplex PCR; in TCRdb, only in-frame clones are kept and a portion is missing. The table includes 100,000 to 150,000 clones, about 78% detected once. With respect to this clone: Its target is unknown.

Whole-study results and caveats: Earlier results showed most TCR beta V segments being productive about 87% or about 30% of the time.

Sequencing was carried out using PBMCs. The chain combines TRBV30 with TRBJ2-3, with 8 bases matching TRBD1. The sequence derives from a man aged 30 to 39 in good health and CMV-seronegative. The CDR3 DNA reads TGTGCCTGGAGCCGGGACAGGGATACGCAGTATTTT. Its protein product is CAWSRDRDTQYF. The full variable domain, its missing parts supplied by reference TRBV30 and TRBJ2-3, is SQTIHQWPATLVQPVGSPLSLECTVEGTSNPNLYWYRQAAGRGLQLLFYSVGIGQISSEVPQNLSASRPQDRQFILSSKKLLLSDSGFYLCAWSRDRDTQYFGPGTRLTVL.